This T cell receptor (beta chain) was profiled in a study of cytomegalovirus exposure and HLA in healthy donors. TCRdb's copy holds only in-frame clones and misses some; the assay was immunoSEQ multiplex PCR. The sample lists about 200,000 clones, roughly three quarters occurring once. The sample holds a few counts of this clone. This TCR derives from a woman aged 25 to 39 in good health and CMV-seronegative. Sequenced input: PBMCs.

Here the CDR3 reads CASSLVQEQYF. CDR3 in DNA: TGTGCCAGCAGCTTAGTCCAGGAGCAGTACTTC. The chain combines TRBV11-2 with TRBJ2-7; D remains unclear. Per the germline V gene, CDR1 is SGHAT and CDR2 is FQNNGV. The CDR3 totals 11 residues. With 1 base removed from V and 7 bases from J, the gap between germline ends came to 5 bases.